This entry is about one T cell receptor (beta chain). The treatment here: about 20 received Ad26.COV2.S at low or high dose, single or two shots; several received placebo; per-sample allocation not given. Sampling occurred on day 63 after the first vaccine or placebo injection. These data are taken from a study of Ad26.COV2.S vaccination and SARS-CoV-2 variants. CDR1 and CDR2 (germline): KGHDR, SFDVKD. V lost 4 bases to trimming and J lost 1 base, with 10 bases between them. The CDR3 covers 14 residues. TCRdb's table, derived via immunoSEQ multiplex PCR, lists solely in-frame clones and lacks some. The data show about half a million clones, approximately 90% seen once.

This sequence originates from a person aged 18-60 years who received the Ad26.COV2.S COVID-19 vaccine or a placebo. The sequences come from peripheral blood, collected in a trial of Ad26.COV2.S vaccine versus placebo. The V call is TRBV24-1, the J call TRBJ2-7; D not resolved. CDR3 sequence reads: CATSESGPSYEQYF. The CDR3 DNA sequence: TGTGCCACCAGTGAGTCAGGCCCGTCCTACGAGCAGTACTTC.